Listed below are T cell receptor beta chains from one sample, sequenced in a study of blood T cell repertoires in COVID-19. Sequencing used immunoSEQ multiplex PCR; TCRdb keeps in-frame clones, though not all of them. Here the sample spans under 300,000 clones, 75% to 85% being singletons. The sequenced sample consisted of peripheral blood. These receptors were collected from a woman aged 60-75 years with active or convalescent COVID-19. CDR3s include the opening cysteine and the closing phenylalanine or tryptophan. The order of the fields is CDR3 length, clone size, V gene, J gene, D gene, CDR3 DNA, CDR3 protein. A D gene is named only where the DNA matches it firmly. The size entry is marked missing in some rows and otherwise reads once, few, many or a size class.

>11|-|TRBV20-1|TRBJ2-2|-
TGCAGTGCTAAGGGGGCCGGGGAGCTGTTTTTT
CSAKGAGELFF
>15|-|TRBV6-5|TRBJ1-2|TRBD1
TGTGCCAGTCTCCCGGACAGGCTCTTCTCGGGTGGCTACACCTTC
CASLPDRLFSGGYTF
>14|-|TRBV5-6|TRBJ1-2|-
TGTGCCAGCAGCTTGGTAACCGGGTCGGATGGCTACACCTTC
CASSLVTGSDGYTF
>15|-|TRBV7-4|TRBJ2-1|-
TGTGCCAGCAGCCTCCCTCGGGGGGCGGACAATGAGCAGTTCTTC
CASSLPRGADNEQFF
>13|-|TRBV12-3/TRBV12-4|TRBJ1-1|-
TGTGCCAGCAGACTGGAGGGGAACACTGAAGCTTTCTTT
CASRLEGNTEAFF
>18|-|TRBV9|TRBJ2-6|-
TGTGCCAGCAGCGTAGCGGGGGGAGGGGGCTCTGGGGCCAACGTCCTGACTTTC
CASSVAGGGGSGANVLTF
>19|-|TRBV3-1/TRBV3-2|TRBJ2-5|-
TGTGCCAGCAGCCAAATTTCGTCCAGGAGGAGTGGGAGTAGCGAGACCCAGTACTTC
CASSQISSRRSGSSETQYF
>18|-|TRBV4-3|TRBJ1-4|-
TGCGCCAGCAGCCAAGATTTGAACGTCTGGGCAGGGAATGAAAAACTGTTTTTT
CASSQDLNVWAGNEKLFF
>14|-|TRBV7-9|TRBJ1-1|-
TGTGCCAGCAGCTTGGTAGGGGAGAACACTGAAGCTTTCTTT
CASSLVGENTEAFF
>17|-|TRBV4-3|TRBJ1-1|TRBD1
TGCGCCAGCAGCCAAGATTCTTCGGCCCGGACAGGGTACGGAGCTTTCTTT
CASSQDSSARTGYGAFF
>15|-|TRBV3-1/TRBV3-2|TRBJ1-1|-
TGTGCCAGCAGCCAAGGGGGGGGTTATGGGACTGAAGCTTTCTTT
CASSQGGGYGTEAFF
>14|few|TRBV27|TRBJ2-1|TRBD2
TGTGCCAGCAGTTCCTCCGGACTAGCGGCGGAGCAGTTCTTC
CASSSSGLAAEQFF
>14|few|TRBV10-3|TRBJ1-2|TRBD1
TGTGCCATCAGTGAGTCGGGGACAGGGGGAGGCTACACCTTC
CAISESGTGGGYTF
>18|-|TRBV21-1|TRBJ1-2|-
TGTGCCAGCAGCAAATCGAAAAAACGGACAGGCATTAACTATGGCTACACCTTC
CASSKSKKRTGINYGYTF
>13|few|TRBV29-1|TRBJ1-1|-
TGCAGCGTTGCCGGGCAGGAGGACACTGAAGCTTTCTTT
CSVAGQEDTEAFF
>14|many|TRBV10-1|TRBJ2-3|-
TGCGCCAGCAACCGGGGGGCCATATCAGATACGCAGTATTTT
CASNRGAISDTQYF
>15|-|TRBV10-1|TRBJ2-1|TRBD2
TGCGCCAGCAGTAGAGCGGGGACCTCCTACAATGAGCAGTTCTTC
CASSRAGTSYNEQFF
>17|-|TRBV2|TRBJ1-3|-
TGTGCCAGCAGGACCAACTGGGGGGGCGCCTCTGGAAACACCATATATTTT
CASRTNWGGASGNTIYF
>17|-|TRBV18|TRBJ1-2|TRBD1
TGTGCCAGCTCACCACGGACAGGGGAAAGGTTGCCGGGGGGCTACACCTTC
CASSPRTGERLPGGYTF
>13|-|TRBV29-1|TRBJ1-2|-
TGCAGCGTTTCGGACAGAGCTAACTATGGCTACACCTTC
CSVSDRANYGYTF
>14|few|TRBV15|TRBJ1-1|TRBD1
TGTGCCACCAGCAGTGGACAGGGGGGTACTGAAGCTTTCTTT
CATSSGQGGTEAFF
>17|once|TRBV7-9|TRBJ2-3|TRBD2
TGTGCCAGCAGCCCTCACTCTGGCGGGGGGAGCACAGATACGCAGTATTTT
CASSPHSGGGSTDTQYF
>11|few|TRBV6-6|TRBJ1-1|-
TGTGCCAGCAATTTATCAGGGAAATCTTTCTTT
CASNLSGKSFF
>17|-|TRBV18|TRBJ2-6|TRBD1
TGTGCCAGCTCACCCGGGACAGGGTCTACTGGGGCCAACGTCCTGACTTTC
CASSPGTGSTGANVLTF
>15|-|TRBV4-2|TRBJ2-7|TRBD1
TGTGCCAGCAGCCCCGATGACAGGGGGCGGTACGAGCAGTACTTC
CASSPDDRGRYEQYF
>16|-|TRBV5-1|TRBJ2-3|-
TGCGCCAGCAGCCCGAGCCCGGGCGGGGTTGCAGATACGCAGTATTTT
CASSPSPGGVADTQYF
>17|-|TRBV7-6|TRBJ2-7|TRBD1
TGTGCCAGCAGCTCACTACAGGGGAGGGACAGGGGCGTCGAGCAGTACTTC
CASSSLQGRDRGVEQYF
>16|-|TRBV9|TRBJ1-3|TRBD1
TGTGCCAGCAGCCCCCGACAGGGGCCCTCTGGAAACACCATATATTTT
CASSPRQGPSGNTIYF
>21|-|TRBV21-1|TRBJ2-2|-
TGTGCCAGCAGCGATACCAATCCCGTAGAGCGGGGGGATCTTAGAACCGGGGAGCTGTTTTTT
CASSDTNPVERGDLRTGELFF
>11|few|TRBV19|TRBJ2-7|-
TGTGCCAGTAGTACTCGGACAGAGCAGTACTTC
CASSTRTEQYF
>16|-|TRBV25-1|TRBJ2-3|-
TGTGCCAGCAGTGATCTGACTGGCCCTTCCGGAGATACGCAGTATTTT
CASSDLTGPSGDTQYF
>13|-|TRBV5-1|TRBJ1-2|TRBD1
TGCGCCAGCAGCTTGACAGGGGGCGATGGCTACACCTTC
CASSLTGGDGYTF
>13|-|TRBV4-1|TRBJ2-7|-
TGCGCCAGCAGCCAACCCGGACAGCCCGAGCAGTACTTC
CASSQPGQPEQYF
>17|-|TRBV19|TRBJ2-6|TRBD1
TGTGCCAGTAGTACCGGGACAGGGATCTCTGGGGCCAACGTCCTGACTTTC
CASSTGTGISGANVLTF
>13|once|TRBV5-1|TRBJ2-1|-
TGCGCCAGCAGCTCACAGGATAATGGGGAGCAGTTCTTC
CASSSQDNGEQFF
>16|-|TRBV5-6|TRBJ1-1|TRBD1
TGTGCCAGCAGCTTATACCATACAGGGGGCTCGTCTGAAGCTTTCTTT
CASSLYHTGGSSEAFF
>15|-|TRBV18|TRBJ2-7|TRBD2
TGTGCCAGCTCACCGGATCTAGCGGGGGGATACGAGCAGTACTTC
CASSPDLAGGYEQYF
>15|-|TRBV7-8|TRBJ2-5|-
TGTGCCAGCAGCTTAGCCTTGGGGGGGCAGGAGACCCAGTACTTC
CASSLALGGQETQYF
>14|-|TRBV13|TRBJ1-2|-
TGTGCCAGCAGCTTAGACCGGGGGTACTATGGCTACACCTTC
CASSLDRGYYGYTF
>15|-|TRBV7-2|TRBJ2-1|TRBD2
TGTGCCAGCAGCTTGGGACTAGAGGTGTACAATGAGCAGTTCTTC
CASSLGLEVYNEQFF
>12|-|TRBV27|TRBJ2-2|-
TGTGCCAGTGCGAGAGACACCGGGGAGCTGTTTTTT
CASARDTGELFF
>13|-|TRBV6-5|TRBJ1-2|-
TGTGCCAGCACTCGAGGGCAGCCCTATGGCTACACCTTC
CASTRGQPYGYTF
>19|-|TRBV7-9|TRBJ2-4|TRBD2
TGTGCCAGCAGCTCCCAGACTAGCGGGGCAATTCTAGCCAAAAACATTCAGTACTTC
CASSSQTSGAILAKNIQYF
>14|-|TRBV6-5|TRBJ1-2|TRBD1
TGTGCCAGCACCCCCGGACAGGGACACTATGGCTACACCTTC
CASTPGQGHYGYTF
>16|once|TRBV10-3|TRBJ2-3|TRBD1
TGTGCCATCAGTGAGTCGAAGGGGCCAGAGGGGGCTACGCAGTATTTT
CAISESKGPEGATQYF
>12|-|TRBV5-8|TRBJ2-7|TRBD1
TGTGCCAGCAGCTTATCTTCCGGGACAGGGTACTTC
CASSLSSGTGYF
>17|-|TRBV7-2|TRBJ1-6|-
TGTGCCAGCAGCTCCGCGGGGGGGACGGGCCTATATTCACCCCTCCACTTT
CASSSAGGTGLYSPLHF
>14|-|TRBV6-5|TRBJ2-7|TRBD2
TGTGCCAGCAGTCCGACTAGCGGGGGCCACGAGCAGTACTTC
CASSPTSGGHEQYF
>12|once|TRBV15|TRBJ1-1|-
TGTGCCACCAGCCGGGGTTACACTGAAGCTTTCTTT
CATSRGYTEAFF
>13|-|TRBV7-9|TRBJ1-2|TRBD1
TGTGCCAGCAGCCGGACAGGGAACTATGGCTACACCTTC
CASSRTGNYGYTF
>16|-|TRBV5-1|TRBJ2-1|TRBD1
TGCGCCAGCAGTCCCCCCCGGGGACAGACACACAATGAGCAGTTCTTC
CASSPPRGQTHNEQFF
>17|-|TRBV7-3|TRBJ2-3|TRBD2
TGTGCCAGCAGCTTACTCGGTAGCGGGGGGAGTTTGGATACGCAGTATTTT
CASSLLGSGGSLDTQYF
>15|-|TRBV7-9|TRBJ2-5|TRBD1
TGTGCCAGCAGCTTTACGGGACAGGGAGGGGAGACCCAGTACTTC
CASSFTGQGGETQYF
>17|-|TRBV21-1|TRBJ2-4|-
TGTGCCAGCAGCACCGGTCTAACTAGATTAGCCAAAAACATTCAGTACTTC
CASSTGLTRLAKNIQYF
>16|-|TRBV5-1|TRBJ2-3|TRBD2
TGCGCCAGCAGCTTGTTAGCGGGGGACAGCACAGATACGCAGTATTTT
CASSLLAGDSTDTQYF
>17|-|TRBV4-1|TRBJ2-1|-
TGCGCCAGCAGCCAAGGCAGAGGTCTACAAACCTACAATGAGCAGTTCTTC
CASSQGRGLQTYNEQFF
>14|-|TRBV5-1|TRBJ2-1|TRBD1
TGCGCCAGCAGACTGGGACAGCCAGGGGATGAGCAGTTCTTC
CASRLGQPGDEQFF
>13|-|TRBV28|TRBJ1-1|TRBD1
TGTGCCAGCGCTCCTCAGGGGGCGGTAACTGCTTTCTTT
CASAPQGAVTAFF
>15|-|TRBV25-1|TRBJ2-7|TRBD2
TGTGCCAGCAGTGAATCAGCGGGGGGCCCCTACGAGCAGTACTTC
CASSESAGGPYEQYF
>15|-|TRBV6-5|TRBJ1-6|-
TGTGCCAGCCGATTACCCAGTGGTAGGAGTTCACCCCTCCACTTT
CASRLPSGRSSPLHF